The sequence of this TCR beta chain was determined in a study of patients and donors after allogeneic stem cell transplantation. In TCRdb, the RT-PCR reads were re-called with MiXCR into one record per CDR3 protein. The data hold about 89,000 distinct CDR3 sequences, with around 48% observed a single time. Sequencing was performed on blood, either unsorted or a sorted T cell fraction (not recorded which). The source is a human donor who was either an allogeneic HSCT recipient or a stem cell or donor lymphocyte infusion donor (not recorded which). It is not recorded whose cells these are; they may come from a transplant donor.

The CDR3 here is CAISEDTANYIQYF. Written as DNA, the CDR3 is TGTGCCATCAGTGAAGACACTGCAAATTATATTCAGTACTTC. The chain combines TRBV10-3 with TRBJ2-4; D uncertain. Looked up from germline, CDR1 is ENHRY and CDR2 is SYGVKD. This CDR3 has 14 amino acids. The germline V and J ends were trimmed by 3 bases and 10 bases, with 16 bases remaining between them.